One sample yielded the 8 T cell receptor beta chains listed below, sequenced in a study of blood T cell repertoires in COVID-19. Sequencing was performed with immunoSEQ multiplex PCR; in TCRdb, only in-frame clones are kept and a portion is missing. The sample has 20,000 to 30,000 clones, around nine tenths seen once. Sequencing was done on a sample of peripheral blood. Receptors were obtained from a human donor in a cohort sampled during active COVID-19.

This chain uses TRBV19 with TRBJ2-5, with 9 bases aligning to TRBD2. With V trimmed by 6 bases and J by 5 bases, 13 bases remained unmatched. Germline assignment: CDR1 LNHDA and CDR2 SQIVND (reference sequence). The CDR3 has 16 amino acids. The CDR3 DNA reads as TGTGCCAGTAGAGCTATAGCGGGAGCGCCGGGGGAGACCCAGTACTTC. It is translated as CASRAIAGAPGETQYF. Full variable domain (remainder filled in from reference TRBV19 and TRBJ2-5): DGGITQSPKYLFRKEGQNVTLSCEQNLNHDAMYWYRQDPGQGLRLIYYSQIVNDFQKGDIAEGYSVSREKKESFPLTVTSAQKNPTAFYLCASRAIAGAPGETQYFGPGTRLLVL.

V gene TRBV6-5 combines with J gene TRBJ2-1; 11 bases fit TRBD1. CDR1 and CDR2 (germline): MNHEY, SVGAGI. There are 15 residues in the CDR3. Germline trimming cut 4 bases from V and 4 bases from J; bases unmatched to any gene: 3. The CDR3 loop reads CASSWGTGGYNEQFF. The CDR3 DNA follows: TGTGCCAGCAGTTGGGGGACAGGGGGTTACAATGAGCAGTTCTTC.

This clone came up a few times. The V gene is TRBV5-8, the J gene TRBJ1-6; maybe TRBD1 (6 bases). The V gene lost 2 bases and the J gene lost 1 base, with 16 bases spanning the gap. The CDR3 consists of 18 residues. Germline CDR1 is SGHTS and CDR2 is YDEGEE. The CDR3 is CASSFRAGQGSYNSPLHF. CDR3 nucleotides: TGTGCCAGCAGCTTTAGGGCCGGCCAGGGGTCCTATAATTCACCCCTCCACTTT. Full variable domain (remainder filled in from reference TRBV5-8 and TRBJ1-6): EAGVTQSPTHLIKTRGQQATLRCSPISGHTSVYWYQQALGLGLQFLLWYDEGEERNRGNFPPRFSGRQFPNYSSELNVNALELEDSALYLCASSFRAGQGSYNSPLHFGNGTRLTVT.

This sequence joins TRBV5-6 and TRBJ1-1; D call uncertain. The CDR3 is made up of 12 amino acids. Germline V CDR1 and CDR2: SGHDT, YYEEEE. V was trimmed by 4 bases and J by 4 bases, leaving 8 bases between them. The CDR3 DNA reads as TGTGCCAGCAGCCGTTGGCTCACTGAAGCTTTCTTT. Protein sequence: CASSRWLTEAFF.

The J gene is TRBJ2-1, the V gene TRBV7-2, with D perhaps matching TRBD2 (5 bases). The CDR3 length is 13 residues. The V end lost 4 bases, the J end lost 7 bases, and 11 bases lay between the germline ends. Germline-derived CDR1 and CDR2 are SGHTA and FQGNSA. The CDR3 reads CASSSYTRNEQFF. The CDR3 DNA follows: TGTGCCAGCAGCTCATATACTAGGAATGAGCAGTTCTTC. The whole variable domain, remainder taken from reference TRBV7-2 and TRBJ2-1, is GAGVSQSPSNKVTEKGKDVELRCDPISGHTALYWYRQSLGQGLEFLIYFQGNSAPDKSGLPSDRFSAERTGGSVSTLTIQRTQQEDSAVYLCASSSYTRNEQFFGPGTRLTVL.

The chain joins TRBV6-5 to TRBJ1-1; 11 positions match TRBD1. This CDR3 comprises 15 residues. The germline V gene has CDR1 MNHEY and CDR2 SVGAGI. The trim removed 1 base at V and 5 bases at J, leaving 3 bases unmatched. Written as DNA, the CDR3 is TGTGCCAGCAGTTACTGGGGGACAGGGGGAACTGAAGCTTTCTTT. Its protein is CASSYWGTGGTEAFF.

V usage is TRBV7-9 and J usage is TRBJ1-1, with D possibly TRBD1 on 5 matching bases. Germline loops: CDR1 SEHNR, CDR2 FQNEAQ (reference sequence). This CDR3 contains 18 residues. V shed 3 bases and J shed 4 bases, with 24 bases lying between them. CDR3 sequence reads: CASSFGTAVGGTATEAFF. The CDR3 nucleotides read TGTGCCAGCAGCTTCGGTACGGCTGTGGGGGGGACGGCCACTGAAGCTTTCTTT.

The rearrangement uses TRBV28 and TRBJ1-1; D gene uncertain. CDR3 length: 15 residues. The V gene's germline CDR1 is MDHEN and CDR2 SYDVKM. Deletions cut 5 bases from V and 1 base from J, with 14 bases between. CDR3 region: CASSQKTPGNTEAFF. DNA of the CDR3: TGTGCCAGCAGTCAAAAGACCCCGGGGAACACTGAAGCTTTCTTT. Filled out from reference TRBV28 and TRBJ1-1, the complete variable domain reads DVKVTQSSRYLVKRTGEKVFLECVQDMDHENMFWYRQDPGLGLRLIYFSYDVKMKEKGDIPEGYSVSREKKERFSLILESASTNQTSMYLCASSQKTPGNTEAFFGQGTRLTVV.